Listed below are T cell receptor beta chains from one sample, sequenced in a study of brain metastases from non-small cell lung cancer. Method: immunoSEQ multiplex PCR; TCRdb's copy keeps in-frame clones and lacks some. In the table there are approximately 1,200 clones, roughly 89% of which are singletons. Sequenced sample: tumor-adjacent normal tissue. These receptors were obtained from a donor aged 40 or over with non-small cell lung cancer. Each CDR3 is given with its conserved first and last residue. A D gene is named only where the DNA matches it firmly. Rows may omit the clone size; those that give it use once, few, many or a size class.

TGTGCCAGCGGGACTAGCGAATCAGATACGCAGTATTTT	CASGTSESDTQYF	TRBD2	TRBJ2-3	once	TRBV2
TGTGCCAGTAGTACCCCCGAAACAGGGGGCAGGCTTGGCTACACCTTC	CASSTPETGGRLGYTF	TRBD1	TRBJ1-2	NA	TRBV19
TGTGCCAGCAGTGTGGGACACAGGGGGGTGGGCACTGAAGCTTTCTTT	CASSVGHRGVGTEAFF	TRBD1	TRBJ1-1	once	TRBV6-1
TGTGCCAGCTCACCACGACTAGCTAGCACAGATACGCAGTATTTT	CASSPRLASTDTQYF	TRBD2	TRBJ2-3	NA	TRBV18
TGCGCCAGCAGCTTGGAGGATAGTCGGCCACTGAACACTGAAGCTTTCTTT	CASSLEDSRPLNTEAFF	NA	TRBJ1-1	NA	TRBV5-1
TGTGCCAGCACCACCCGCGCAGGGTCCTACGAGCAGTACTTC	CASTTRAGSYEQYF	NA	TRBJ2-7	NA	TRBV27
TGTGCCAGCATATACGACCTGAACACCAGGGAGCTATTTTTT	CASIYDLNTRELFF	NA	TRBJ2-2	NA	TRBV2
TGTGCCAGCAGTTACTCTATCCGGACAGCCTACGAGCAGTACTTC	CASSYSIRTAYEQYF	NA	TRBJ2-7	NA	TRBV6-2/TRBV6-3
TGTGCCATCCGGGACGGGAATCAGCCCCAGCATTTT	CAIRDGNQPQHF	NA	TRBJ1-5	NA	TRBV12-3/TRBV12-4
TGTGCCAGCTCACCAGGGAATAAAGGTGAAGCTTTCTTT	CASSPGNKGEAFF	NA	TRBJ1-1	few	TRBV18
TGTGCCAGCAGTTACTCGTTAAGGGCGCTCAACACCGGGGAGCTGTTTTTT	CASSYSLRALNTGELFF	NA	TRBJ2-2	NA	TRBV6-2/TRBV6-3
TGTGCCAGCAGCGCGCAGGGGGTGGTAAAAGAGACCCAGTACTTC	CASSAQGVVKETQYF	TRBD1	TRBJ2-5	NA	TRBV7-6
TGTGCCAGCAGCGCAGTGGCCGGGGTCGAGTACGAGCAGTACTTC	CASSAVAGVEYEQYF	NA	TRBJ2-7	NA	TRBV9
TGCGCCAGCAGCCAAGAAGACCCACTAGCGGGGAGCCAAGAGACCCAGTACTTC	CASSQEDPLAGSQETQYF	TRBD2	TRBJ2-5	NA	TRBV4-3
TGTGCCAGCAGCTTAGAAAGGAATCAGCCCCAGCATTTT	CASSLERNQPQHF	NA	TRBJ1-5	few	TRBV7-8
TGTGCCAGTGGCGAGGACAGGCTTAACTATGGCTACACCTTC	CASGEDRLNYGYTF	TRBD1	TRBJ1-2	NA	TRBV19
TGCGCCAGCAGCCAAGGGTGGCAGGCGAATGAAAAACTGTTTTTT	CASSQGWQANEKLFF	NA	TRBJ1-4	NA	TRBV4-3
TGCAGCGCTACCTCCCCCGAGAGCAGGGAGGGTGAAAAACTGTTTTTT	CSATSPESREGEKLFF	NA	TRBJ1-4	few	TRBV29-1
TGTGCCAGCAGGGACAGGGGTCCCGATCAGCCCCAGCATTTT	CASRDRGPDQPQHF	TRBD1	TRBJ1-5	once	TRBV6-6
TGTGCCTGGAGTGCGGAGACAGGGGTAGGCCAGCCCCAGCATTTT	CAWSAETGVGQPQHF	TRBD1	TRBJ1-5	NA	TRBV30
TGTGCCAGCAGCGGAATCCGGGACAGGGATTTCATAGGTACTGAAGCTTTCTTT	CASSGIRDRDFIGTEAFF	TRBD1	TRBJ1-1	NA	TRBV5-4
TGTGCCAGCAGCCAGAGGGCGGGGCGGTTCTACGAGCAGTACTTC	CASSQRAGRFYEQYF	NA	TRBJ2-7	NA	TRBV2
TGTGCCACCGACAGGGGCCCCAATCAGCCCCAGCATTTT	CATDRGPNQPQHF	TRBD1	TRBJ1-5	NA	TRBV24-1
TGTGCCAGCAGCACCCTTAGCAATCAGCCCCAGCATTTT	CASSTLSNQPQHF	NA	TRBJ1-5	NA	TRBV25-1
TGTGCCAGCAGCCGGACGGGGGGGCACCAGCCCCAGCATTTT	CASSRTGGHQPQHF	NA	TRBJ1-5	NA	TRBV6-6
TGTGCCAGCAGTGATGACGGACTAGCGGGGGCCGCTCAGTATTTT	CASSDDGLAGAAQYF	TRBD2	TRBJ2-3	NA	TRBV6-4
TGCGCCAGCAGCTTGGCCCACGGCTCTGCAACTAATGAAAAACTGTTTTTT	CASSLAHGSATNEKLFF	NA	TRBJ1-4	NA	TRBV5-1
TGCGCCAGCAGCTTGGGACAGGGTGGGCCAGAGACCCAGTACTTC	CASSLGQGGPETQYF	TRBD1	TRBJ2-5	NA	TRBV5-1
TGTGCCAGTAGTATAGTTACTAGCGGGGGGCCCACAGATACGCAGTATTTT	CASSIVTSGGPTDTQYF	TRBD2	TRBJ2-3	NA	TRBV19
TGCGCCAGCAGCGCCACAGGGGGCCGGGATTCACCCCTCCACTTT	CASSATGGRDSPLHF	TRBD1	TRBJ1-6	NA	TRBV5-1
TGTGCCAGCAGCGGGGGACAGGGGGCCAAGGGCTATAATTCACCCCTCCACTTT	CASSGGQGAKGYNSPLHF	TRBD1	TRBJ1-6	NA	TRBV9
TGCGCCAGCAGCCAAGACGTGGGCAGGGGTTACACAGATACGCAGTATTTT	CASSQDVGRGYTDTQYF	NA	TRBJ2-3	NA	TRBV4-3
TGTGCCAGCAGCCACCAGGGGACCACTGAAGCTTTCTTT	CASSHQGTTEAFF	NA	TRBJ1-1	NA	TRBV3-1/TRBV3-2
TGCGCCAGCAGCCAAAGATTAGGGGACAGATTTAATGAAAAACTGTTTTTT	CASSQRLGDRFNEKLFF	TRBD1	TRBJ1-4	NA	TRBV4-1
TGCGCCAGCAGCTTGAGGGGGGGCGCGGACAATGAGCAGTTCTTC	CASSLRGGADNEQFF	NA	TRBJ2-1	NA	TRBV5-1
TGTGCCAGCAGCTTGTGGGGCGTTGGGGGCGCGGGCTACACCTTC	CASSLWGVGGAGYTF	NA	TRBJ1-2	NA	TRBV5-4
TGTGCCAGCAGTAGGGCCTTAGAGGGCAATCAGCCCCAGCATTTT	CASSRALEGNQPQHF	NA	TRBJ1-5	NA	TRBV6-2/TRBV6-3
TGTGCCAGTAGGCAGTCAGGGATCACCGGGGAGCTGTTTTTT	CASRQSGITGELFF	NA	TRBJ2-2	once	TRBV19
TGTGCCAGCAGTTTATCCTCTACTGGTAAGCATTTT	CASSLSSTGKHF	NA	TRBJ1-5	NA	TRBV12-3/TRBV12-4
TGTGCCAGCAGCCCTCCGTCTAGCGGAACCTACAATGAGCAGTTCTTC	CASSPPSSGTYNEQFF	TRBD2	TRBJ2-1	NA	TRBV9
TGTGCCAGCAGCCCATCCGGCACCCGACTTGCAATAAGCTACACCTTC	CASSPSGTRLAISYTF	NA	TRBJ1-2	NA	TRBV3-1/TRBV3-2
TGTGCCAGCAGCTTTCGGACAGGGTCCGGCACTGAAGCTTTCTTT	CASSFRTGSGTEAFF	TRBD1	TRBJ1-1	once	TRBV5-5
TGTGCCATCAGTGAGGAAGGGGCTCAGCCCCAGCATTTT	CAISEEGAQPQHF	NA	TRBJ1-5	NA	TRBV10-3
TGTGCTAGTGGCCAAGGCCAGGTAGGAGAGACCCAGTACTTC	CASGQGQVGETQYF	NA	TRBJ2-5	NA	TRBV12-5
TGTGCCAGCAGTCCGCAGTGGGGCGCTAACTATGGCTACACCTTC	CASSPQWGANYGYTF	NA	TRBJ1-2	once	TRBV6-5
TGTGCCAGTATCCCCGGGACAGGGGGCTATGGCTACACCTTC	CASIPGTGGYGYTF	TRBD1	TRBJ1-2	NA	TRBV19
TGTGCCAGCAGCCAAGAGTTTAGCGGGGGGGAAGGGGCCGGGGAGCTGTTTTTT	CASSQEFSGGEGAGELFF	TRBD2	TRBJ2-2	NA	TRBV4-2
TGTGCCATCAGTGTGAAAGGGATCGACACTGAAGCTTTCTTT	CAISVKGIDTEAFF	NA	TRBJ1-1	once	TRBV10-3
TGTGCCATCAGTGGCACAGGGTCCCCTCAAGAGACCCAGTACTTC	CAISGTGSPQETQYF	NA	TRBJ2-5	NA	TRBV10-3
TGTGCCAGTAGTATAGATACGACGGGCACCCGCAATCAGCCCCAGCATTTT	CASSIDTTGTRNQPQHF	NA	TRBJ1-5	NA	TRBV19
TGTGCCAGCAGTCTGGAGGGCGGGGAGCTGTTTTTT	CASSLEGGELFF	NA	TRBJ2-2	NA	TRBV13
TGTGCCAGTAGTCCCGACAGGTTGAACACTGAAGCTTTCTTT	CASSPDRLNTEAFF	NA	TRBJ1-1	NA	TRBV19
TGTGCCAGCTCACCTAACCCAAAGTTCTTATATGGCTACACCTTC	CASSPNPKFLYGYTF	NA	TRBJ1-2	NA	TRBV18
TGTGCCAGCAGCCAAGAGAGGCATGACGGTGTGGCCCGCCGCTACACCTTC	CASSQERHDGVARRYTF	NA	TRBJ1-2	NA	TRBV3-1/TRBV3-2
TGTGCCAGCAGCTTGGGAGCGGGACCTGCTCAGGGGCAGTTCTTC	CASSLGAGPAQGQFF	TRBD2	TRBJ2-1	few	TRBV5-4
TGTGCCAGTAGTATCGGGCGATTTTCCTACAATGAGCAGTTCTTC	CASSIGRFSYNEQFF	NA	TRBJ2-1	NA	TRBV19